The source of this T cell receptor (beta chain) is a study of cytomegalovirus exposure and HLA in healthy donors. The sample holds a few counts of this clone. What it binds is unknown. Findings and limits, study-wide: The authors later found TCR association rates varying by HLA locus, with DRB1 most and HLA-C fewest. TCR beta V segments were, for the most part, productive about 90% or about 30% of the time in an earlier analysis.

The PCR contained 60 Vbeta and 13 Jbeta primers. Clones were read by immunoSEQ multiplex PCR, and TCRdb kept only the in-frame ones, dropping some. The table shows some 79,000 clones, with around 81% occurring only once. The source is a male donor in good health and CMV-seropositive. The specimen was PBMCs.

Written as DNA, the CDR3 is TGTGCCAGCAGTGAGCAGGGTGACGTGTACGAGCAGTACTTC. This gives the protein CASSEQGDVYEQYF. The gene calls are TRBV6-1 and TRBJ2-7; D perhaps matches TRBD1 (5 bases). The V end was cut by 3 bases, the J end by 4 bases, with 13 bases between. CDR1 is MNHNS, CDR2 SASEGT, per germline. CDR3 size: 14 residues.